These 8 T cell receptor beta chains came from one sample sequenced in a study of blood T cell repertoires in COVID-19. Libraries were prepared by immunoSEQ multiplex PCR; TCRdb keeps only in-frame clonotypes and omits some of them. The sample lists approximately 290,000 clones, 75% to 95% occurring once. Sequencing input: PBMCs or T cells enriched from blood (not recorded which). Receptors were obtained from a woman aged 30 to 39 who had recovered from COVID-19.

V gene TRBV5-1 combines with J gene TRBJ1-1, with D possibly being TRBD1 (6 bases). Trimming cost V 4 bases and J 5 bases, with 15 bases left between them. Germline V gene sequence: CDR1 SGHRS, CDR2 YFSETQ. CDR3 size: 14 residues. The DNA for the CDR3 is TGCGCCAGCAGCAGTAATACAGGGTATACTGAAGCTTTCTTT. Encoded protein: CASSSNTGYTEAFF.

CDR3 sequence: CASLGQKNTGELFF. The CDR3 DNA sequence: TGCGCCAGCTTGGGACAGAAAAACACCGGGGAGCTGTTTTTT. The rearrangement joins TRBV10-2 to TRBJ2-2; 7 bases agree with TRBD1. CDR3 length equals 14 residues. The germline gives CDR1 WSHSY, CDR2 SAAADI. The V and J ends lost 8 bases and 2 bases, in that order; junction bases with no gene match: 5.

V gene TRBV9 combines with J gene TRBJ2-1, with 7 bases that match TRBD2. This CDR3 has 16 amino acids. The junction had 7 bases not matched to a gene; V was cut back by 3 bases and J by 1 base. Germline V gene lookup returns CDR1 SGDLS and CDR2 YYNGEE. CDR3 region: CASSAQTGGSYNEQFF. The CDR3 nucleotides are TGTGCCAGCAGCGCCCAAACGGGGGGATCCTACAATGAGCAGTTCTTC.

This chain links TRBV6-6 with TRBJ1-2, with a tentative D call TRBD1 (6 bases). Trimming left V 2 bases short and J 3 bases short, with 13 bases between. The germline V gene has CDR1 MNHNY and CDR2 SVGAGI (reference sequence). The CDR3 has 15 amino acids. CDR3 DNA sequence: TGTGCCAGCAGTTACATCAGGGGAGGGGACTATGGCTACACCTTC. As protein: CASSYIRGGDYGYTF.

The V call is TRBV6-4, the J call TRBJ2-3; D might be TRBD1 (5 bases). V lost 4 bases, J lost 0 bases, and 8 bases lay in between. Per the germline V gene, CDR1 is MRHNA and CDR2 is SNTAGT. The CDR3 spans 14 residues. The CDR3 DNA follows: TGTGCCAGCAGTGGGACAACTAGCACAGATACGCAGTATTTT. Amino acids: CASSGTTSTDTQYF.

The genes are TRBV30 and TRBJ2-7; possible D gene TRBD2, 6 bases. Germline loops: CDR1 GTSNPN, CDR2 SVGIG (reference sequence). The CDR3 has 14 residues. V was shortened by 2 bases and J by 0 bases, with 11 bases between the two germline ends. The CDR3 is CAWSTAGSSYEQYF. CDR3 nucleotide sequence: TGTGCCTGGAGTACTGCGGGGAGCTCCTACGAGCAGTACTTC.

The chain links TRBV27 to TRBJ2-1, with TRBD2 as a possible D gene (6 bases). Trimming removed 5 bases at V and 1 base at J, with 18 bases between. Germline lookup yields CDR1 MNHEY and CDR2 SMNVEV (reference sequence). The CDR3 sequence is 17 residues long. CDR3 coding DNA: TGTGCCAGCAGTCCCCTAGGAGGGGTGACGTCCTACAATGAGCAGTTCTTC. Translating it yields CASSPLGGVTSYNEQFF.

A single count supports this clone. V and J are TRBV6-4 and TRBJ2-1; the match to TRBD2 covers 14 bases. Germline V gene data show CDR1 as MRHNA and CDR2 as SNTAGT. With 2 bases clipped from V and 6 bases from J, the junction kept 3 bases outside the gene matches. The CDR3 is made up of 16 amino acids. CDR3 residues: CASSDAGLAGVNEQFF. DNA for the CDR3: TGTGCCAGCAGTGACGCGGGACTAGCGGGGGTCAATGAGCAGTTCTTC.